This T cell receptor (beta chain) came from a study of blood T cells in healthy people across ages. Findings and limits, study-wide: Compared with aged donors, long-lived donors showed fewer expanded clones, suggesting selection. TCR beta diversity, measured per million T cells, fell in a roughly linear way with age.

Using a J-beta primer mix together with a sample-barcoded 5' primer, a second PCR was run for roughly 6 to 12 cycles. TCRdb itself ran the 5' RACE reads through MiXCR, one entry per CDR3 protein. The repertoire includes some 1,800,000 distinct CDR3 sequences, around 40% of them detected once, and around 23% sits in the top ten. The CDR3 is 14 residues long. Germline V gene data show CDR1 as SQVTM and CDR2 as ANQGSEA. Trimming cost V 7 bases and J 0 bases; bases outside gene matches: 9. This clonotype was detected only a few times. Antigen specificity is unknown. The chain has TRBV29-1 and TRBJ2-7, with 7 nucleotides matching TRBD1. The sequencing input was blood. The sequence was collected from a human donor in good health. DNA of the CDR3: TGCAGCGCCTTGACAGGGCTAAGCTCCTACGAGCAGTACTTC. This encodes CSALTGLSSYEQYF.